What follows are 10 T cell receptor beta chains derived from one specimen sequenced in a study of T cells after yellow fever vaccination. TCRdb used MiXCR to reprocess the 5' RACE reads, holding one entry per CDR3 protein. The top ten clones hold over 15% of a sample with hundreds of thousands of distinct CDR3 sequences, about 19% of them seen once. The material sequenced was PBMCs, taken before the yellow fever booster vaccination. The receptors here all came from a man aged 18 to 29 who received the YFV17D yellow fever vaccine.

The chain combines TRBV6-5 with TRBJ1-3; D is possibly TRBD1 (5 bases). The CDR3 totals 14 residues. The germline CDR1 and CDR2 sequences are MNHEY and SVGAGI. V dropped 2 bases and J dropped 4 bases, with 9 bases sitting between them. The CDR3 is CASSYGWGGNTIYF. CDR3 nucleotides: TGTGCCAGCAGTTACGGGTGGGGGGGAAACACCATATATTTT.

The chain recombines TRBV7-2 with TRBJ2-3; a possible D gene is TRBD1 (6 bases). The CDR3 loop spans 14 amino acids. Germline V gives CDR1 SGHTA, CDR2 FQGNSA. Trimming took 1 base from V and 4 from J, leaving 9 bases between them. Here the CDR3 reads CASSLGGRPDTQYF. The CDR3, as DNA: TGTGCCAGCAGCTTAGGGGGGCGCCCAGATACGCAGTATTTT.

This clonotype was recorded a few times. The V gene is TRBV6-5, the J gene TRBJ1-6; D remains unclear. The CDR3 is made up of 12 amino acids. Germline CDR1 and CDR2: MNHEY and SVGAGI. V lost 10 bases and J 7 bases, leaving 11 bases between the germline ends. As DNA, the CDR3 is TGTGCCATTGGGAACGGCAATTCACCCCTCCACTTT. It codes for CAIGNGNSPLHF.

This clonotype was counted many times. The rearrangement uses TRBV20-1 and TRBJ1-6; D is ambiguous. CDR3 length equals 16 residues. The ends were cut back, 5 bases at V and 0 bases at J, with 14 bases in the middle. The germline V gene has CDR1 DFQATT and CDR2 SNEGSKA (reference sequence). CDR3 sequence: CSASSRPSSYNSPLHF. As DNA, the CDR3 is TGCAGTGCTTCCTCCCGACCAAGCTCCTATAATTCACCCCTCCACTTT.

The chain has TRBV5-1 and TRBJ1-5; TRBD1 aligns across 9 bases. There are 13 residues in the CDR3. V shed 4 bases, J shed 6 bases, and the junction held 2 bases outside the gene matches. CDR1 SGHRS and CDR2 YFSETQ come from the germline V gene. CDR3 nucleotides: TGCGCCAGCAGCGCGACAGGGGGTCAGCCCCAGCATTTT. Its protein is CASSATGGQPQHF.

This clonotype was observed once. The chain links TRBV7-9 to TRBJ1-2; unclear D gene. Germline V gives CDR1 SEHNR, CDR2 FQNEAQ (reference sequence). The CDR3 is 14 amino acids. Deletions cut 2 bases from V and 1 base from J, with 8 bases between. Written as DNA, the CDR3 is TGTGCCAGCAGCTTATTTGACGGTAACTATGGCTACACCTTC. Its protein is CASSLFDGNYGYTF. Based on the CDR3 plus reference TRBV7-9 and TRBJ1-2, the full variable domain is DTGVSQNPRHKITKRGQNVTFRCDPISEHNRLYWYRQTLGQGPEFLTYFQNEAQLEKSRLLSDRFSAERPKGSFSTLEIQRTEQGDSAMYLCASSLFDGNYGYTFGSGTRLTVV.

This clonotype has just a few counts. This chain uses TRBV4-1 with TRBJ2-4, with 11 bases fitting TRBD2. V lost 4 bases and J lost 7; bases outside the gene matches: 12. CDR3 length equals 17 residues. Per germline, CDR1 MGHRA and CDR2 YSYEKL. Here the CDR3 reads CASSPGLAVLKGNIQYF. As DNA, the CDR3 is TGCGCCAGCAGCCCGGGACTAGCGGTCCTGAAGGGTAACATTCAGTACTTC.

This clonotype has only a few counts. The chain employs TRBV28 and TRBJ1-4; TRBD1 might be the D (6 bases). Between the trimmed V and J ends, which lost 6 bases and 8 bases, there was a span of 19 bases. Looked up from germline, CDR1 is MDHEN and CDR2 is SYDVKM. This CDR3 spans 15 amino acids. This CDR3 reads CASSPPGAGEEKLFF. For the CDR3, the DNA is TGTGCCAGCAGCCCCCCGGGGGCAGGGGAAGAAAAACTGTTTTTT.

The chain links TRBV6-1 to TRBJ1-2, with TRBD1 identical over 10 bases. Germline CDR1 MNHNS, CDR2 SASEGT. The V gene end was trimmed by 6 bases and the J gene end by 8 bases; junction bases not matched to a gene: 6. The CDR3 contains 13 residues. The CDR3 spells CASSGQGVEGYTF. Here the CDR3 DNA reads TGTGCCAGCAGCGGACAGGGGGTGGAGGGCTACACCTTC.

The chain has TRBV20-1 and TRBJ1-2; 7 positions match TRBD1. The germline CDR1 and CDR2 sequences are DFQATT and SNEGSKA (reference sequence). The V and J ends lost 0 bases and 4 bases, in that order; junction bases with no gene match: 11. CDR3 length: 16 residues. The CDR3 region is CSARDVRGGSGYGYTF. Here the CDR3 DNA reads TGCAGTGCTAGAGATGTTCGAGGGGGCTCTGGCTATGGCTACACCTTC.